This entry lists 9 T cell receptor beta chains sequenced from one sample in a study of CD8+CD57+ T cells in acquired aplastic anemia. The use of genomic DNA as template underpinned the TCR beta VDJ and CDR3 profiling. MiXCR was run by TCRdb on the reads, yielding one entry per CDR3 protein. The sample records about 140,000 distinct CDR3 sequences, more than 35% being singletons. The sequencing input was sorted CD4+, CD8+, or CD8+CD57+ T cells (not recorded which) from PBMCs. The receptor source for this set is a human donor in good health, serving as a control.

This clonotype was observed once. This sequence joins TRBV19 and TRBJ1-2, with TRBD1 as a possible D gene (5 bases). CDR1 is LNHDA and CDR2 is SQIVND in the germline V gene (reference sequence). V was clipped by 4 bases and J by 11 bases, with 14 bases between them. The length of the CDR3 is 12 residues. CDR3 bases: TGTGCCAGTAGTACCGACTGGGGGGGGTACACCTTC. It translates to CASSTDWGGYTF.

This sequence joins TRBV12-3 or TRBV12-4 and TRBJ2-3; D is perhaps TRBD2 (6 bases). The CDR3 extends over 16 amino acids. Between the trimmed V and J ends, which lost 0 bases and 6 bases, there was a span of 16 bases. Here the CDR3 DNA reads TGTGCCAGCAGTTTAGCGGGACTGGTTCAGGTCGATACGCAGTATTTT. Translated, it gives CASSLAGLVQVDTQYF.

This clonotype was observed many times. CDR3 in amino acids: CSASSPRGRAYNEQFF. In DNA, the CDR3 is TGCAGTGCTAGTTCTCCCCGCGGGAGGGCCTACAATGAGCAGTTCTTC. This chain uses TRBV20-1 with TRBJ2-1; 9 positions match TRBD2. V dropped 3 bases and J dropped 2; count of bases not matched to a gene: 8. CDR3 length: 16 residues. Germline-derived CDR1 and CDR2 are DFQATT and SNEGSKA (reference sequence).

This sequence joins TRBV19 and TRBJ1-1; the D gene is possibly TRBD1 (6 bases). Germline CDR1 reads LNHDA; CDR2 reads SQIVND (reference sequence). The V end lost 6 bases, the J end lost 8 bases, and 16 bases lay between the germline ends. The CDR3 extends over 13 amino acids. CDR3 nucleotide sequence: TGTGCCAGTAGCCTGACCTGGGGGGCCGAAGCTTTCTTT. Protein product: CASSLTWGAEAFF.

This CDR3 reads CATSGDRGPLQFF. In nucleotides, the CDR3 is TGTGCCACCTCAGGGGACAGGGGGCCCCTTCAGTTCTTC. This sequence joins TRBV25-1 and TRBJ2-1; TRBD1 aligns across 12 bases. The CDR3 length is 13 residues. Germline-derived CDR1 and CDR2 are MGHDK and SYGVNS. V dropped 10 bases and J dropped 13; count of bases not matched to a gene: 11. Together with reference TRBV25-1 and TRBJ2-1, the CDR3 gives the full variable domain: EADIYQTPRYLVIGTGKKITLECSQTMGHDKMYWYQQDPGMELHLIHYSYGVNSTEKGDLSSESTVSRIRTEHFPLTLESARPSHTSQYLCATSGDRGPLQFFGPGTRLTVL.

The chain couples TRBV19 to TRBJ1-1, with D perhaps TRBD1 (5 bases). Germline values: CDR1 LNHDA, CDR2 SQIVND (reference sequence). V was trimmed by 7 bases and J by 11 bases, leaving 17 bases between them. The CDR3 sequence is 12 residues long. Written as DNA, the CDR3 is TGTGCCAGTACCATAGGGGTTTCAGACGCTTTCTTT. Encoded protein: CASTIGVSDAFF.

The chain combines TRBV20-1 with TRBJ2-5; D is undetermined. Trimming removed 8 bases from V and 5 bases from J, with 12 bases in between. The CDR3 has 11 amino acids. Looked up from germline, CDR1 is DFQATT and CDR2 is SNEGSKA (reference sequence). CDR3 DNA: TGCAGTTCGCCTAGAGAGGAGACCCAGTACTTC. Protein product: CSSPREETQYF.

This clonotype was seen at least ten times. This chain connects TRBV5-1 to TRBJ2-7; TRBD1 is a possible D gene (5 bases). The CDR3 totals 16 residues. With 0 bases removed from V and 4 bases from J, the gap between germline ends came to 17 bases. CDR1 and CDR2 (germline): SGHRS, YFSETQ. CDR3 protein: CASSLGRTLRTYEQYF. In DNA, the CDR3 is TGCGCCAGCAGCTTGGGTCGGACCCTACGGACATACGAGCAGTACTTC.

The table lists this clonotype with many counts. V gene TRBV29-1 combines with J gene TRBJ1-3, with D unresolved. This CDR3 comprises 16 residues. V lost 6 bases to trimming and J lost 16 bases, with 34 bases between them. Germline V gene data show CDR1 as SQVTM and CDR2 as ANQGSEA. The CDR3 DNA reads as TGCAGCGTCCCAACGACGGGCCCAAAGGGTAATTTTGAAGGGTATTTT. Translation gives CSVPTTGPKGNFEGYF. The complete variable domain, with remaining parts taken from reference TRBV29-1 and TRBJ1-3, reads SAVISQKPSRDICQRGTSLTIQCQVDSQVTMMFWYRQQPGQSLTLIATANQGSEATYESGFVIDKFPISRPNLTFSTLTVSNMSPEDSSIYLCSVPTTGPKGNFEGYFGEGSWLTVV.